This is a list of T cell receptor beta chains from one sample in a study of T cell responses to AZD1222 COVID-19 vaccine. The protocol was immunoSEQ multiplex PCR, while the TCRdb copy is restricted to in-frame clones and leaves out a portion. The sample consists of 120,000 or so clones, 80% to 90% of them appearing once. The sample here was peripheral blood, taken on day 0 of AZD1222 vaccination. All receptors come from an adult in good health. CDR3s include the opening cysteine and the closing phenylalanine or tryptophan. A D gene is named only where the DNA matches it firmly. Expanded clones get a size class; other rows say once, few or many, or leave the size out.

NA,TRBJ2-1,NA,TRBV5-4,TGTGCCAGCAGCTTGGTCGGTACGGGAAGGGGGGAGCAGTTCTTC,CASSLVGTGRGEQFF
TRBD1,TRBJ1-2,NA,TRBV5-4,TGTGCCAGCAGCTTACAGGGGATTAACTATGGCTACACCTTC,CASSLQGINYGYTF
NA,TRBJ2-2,NA,TRBV18,TGTGCCAGCTCCCAGAGAGATGCCCGGGCGAACACCGGGGAGCTGTTTTTT,CASSQRDARANTGELFF
TRBD1,TRBJ1-5,NA,TRBV12-5,TGTGCTAGTGGTCCAAGTAACAGGGGGCGGGATCAGCCCCAGCATTTT,CASGPSNRGRDQPQHF
NA,TRBJ2-2,NA,TRBV28,TGTGCCAGCAGTTTGTCTACCGGGGAGCTGTTTTTT,CASSLSTGELFF
TRBD1,TRBJ1-5,NA,TRBV7-9,TGTGCCAGCAGCTGGGACAGGGGTTCCTGGACAAGCAATCAGCCCCAGCATTTT,CASSWDRGSWTSNQPQHF
TRBD1,TRBJ1-3,NA,TRBV6-5,TGTGCCAGCACCCCGGGGACAGGGGGAAACACCATATATTTT,CASTPGTGGNTIYF
TRBD1,TRBJ1-2,NA,TRBV15,TGTGCCACCAGCAGAGATCAAGGGACAGCCCTAAACTATGGCTACACCTTC,CATSRDQGTALNYGYTF
NA,TRBJ1-6,NA,TRBV4-2,TGTGCCAGCAGCCCGTTGGGGGGCAACTATAATTCACCCCTCCACTTT,CASSPLGGNYNSPLHF
TRBD1,TRBJ2-7,NA,TRBV10-3,TGTGCCATCAGTGATAAGGGACAGGGGGCCCACGAGCAGTACTTC,CAISDKGQGAHEQYF
NA,TRBJ1-2,NA,TRBV9,TGTGCCAGCAGCGTAGACTACGGGGGCGGCTACACCTTC,CASSVDYGGGYTF
NA,TRBJ2-3,NA,TRBV12-3/TRBV12-4,TGTGCCAGCAGTCCCCAGGGGCCAGATACGCAGTATTTT,CASSPQGPDTQYF
NA,TRBJ1-3,NA,TRBV19,TGTGCCAGTAGCAGTACAGGTACCGGAAACACCATATATTTT,CASSSTGTGNTIYF
TRBD2,TRBJ2-5,NA,TRBV27,TGTGCCAGCAGTTTGACGGCGGGAGGGCTGGAGACCCAGTACTTC,CASSLTAGGLETQYF
NA,TRBJ1-5,NA,TRBV18,TGTGCCAGCTCACCACGAAAGGGGAATCAGCCCCAGCATTTT,CASSPRKGNQPQHF
TRBD1,TRBJ1-1,NA,TRBV5-4,TGTGCCAGCAGCCCGGGACAGGGGGGAGCTGAAGCTTTCTTT,CASSPGQGGAEAFF
TRBD1,TRBJ1-6,NA,TRBV7-9,TGTGCCAGCAGCTTAGACAGGGGATCACCCCTCCACTTT,CASSLDRGSPLHF
NA,TRBJ1-5,NA,TRBV2,TGTGCCAGCAGCAAGTCTGACAGGCGCCAGCCCCAGCATTTT,CASSKSDRRQPQHF
NA,TRBJ2-7,NA,TRBV7-2,TGTGCCAGCAGCTTAGAGCCGGGTTACTACGAGCAGTACTTC,CASSLEPGYYEQYF
NA,TRBJ2-2,NA,TRBV15,TGTGCCACCAGCAGAGATTCGCAGTACACCGGGGAGCTGTTTTTT,CATSRDSQYTGELFF
NA,TRBJ2-7,NA,TRBV6-5,TGTGCCAGCAGGACAGGACAAGCCTACGAGCAGTACTTC,CASRTGQAYEQYF
NA,TRBJ2-3,once,TRBV5-6,TGTGCCAGCAGCTTTCAGGGAGCAGATACGCAGTATTTT,CASSFQGADTQYF